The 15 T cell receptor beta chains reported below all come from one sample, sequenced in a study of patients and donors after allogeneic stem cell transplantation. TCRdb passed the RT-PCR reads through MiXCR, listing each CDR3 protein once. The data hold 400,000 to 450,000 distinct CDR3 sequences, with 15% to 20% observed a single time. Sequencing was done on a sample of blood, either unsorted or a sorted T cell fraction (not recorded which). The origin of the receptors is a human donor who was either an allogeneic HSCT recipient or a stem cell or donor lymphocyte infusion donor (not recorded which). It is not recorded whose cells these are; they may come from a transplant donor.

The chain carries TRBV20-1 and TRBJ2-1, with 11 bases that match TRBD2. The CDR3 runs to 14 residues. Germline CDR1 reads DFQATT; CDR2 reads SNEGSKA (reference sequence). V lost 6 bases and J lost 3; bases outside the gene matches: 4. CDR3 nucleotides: TGCAGTGCATGGACTAGCGGGCGCTACAATGAGCAGTTCTTC. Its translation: CSAWTSGRYNEQFF.

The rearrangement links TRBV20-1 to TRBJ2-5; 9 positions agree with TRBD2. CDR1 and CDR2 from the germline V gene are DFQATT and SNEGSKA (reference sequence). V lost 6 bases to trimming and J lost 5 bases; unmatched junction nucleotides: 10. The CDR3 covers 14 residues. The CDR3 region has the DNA TGCAGTGCGGTCAATAGCGGGAGATGGGAGACCCAGTACTTC. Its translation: CSAVNSGRWETQYF.

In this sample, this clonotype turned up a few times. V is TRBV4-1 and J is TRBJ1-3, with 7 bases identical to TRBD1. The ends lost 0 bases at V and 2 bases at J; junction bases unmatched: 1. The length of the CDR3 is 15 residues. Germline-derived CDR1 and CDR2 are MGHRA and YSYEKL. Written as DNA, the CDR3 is TGCGCCAGCAGCCAAGAAGGGACAGCTGGAAACACCATATATTTT. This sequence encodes CASSQEGTAGNTIYF.

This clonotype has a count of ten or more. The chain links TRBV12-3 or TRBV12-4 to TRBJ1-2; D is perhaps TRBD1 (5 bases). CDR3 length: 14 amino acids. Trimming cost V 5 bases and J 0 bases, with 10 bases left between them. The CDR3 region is CASSPTTANYGYTF. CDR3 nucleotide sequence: TGTGCCAGCAGTCCGACGACAGCTAACTATGGCTACACCTTC.

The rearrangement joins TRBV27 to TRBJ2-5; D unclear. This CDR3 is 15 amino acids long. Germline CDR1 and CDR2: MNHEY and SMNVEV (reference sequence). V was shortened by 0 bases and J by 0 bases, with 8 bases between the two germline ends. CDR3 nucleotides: TGTGCCAGCAGTTTATCGACCCCGTACCAAGAGACCCAGTACTTC. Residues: CASSLSTPYQETQYF.

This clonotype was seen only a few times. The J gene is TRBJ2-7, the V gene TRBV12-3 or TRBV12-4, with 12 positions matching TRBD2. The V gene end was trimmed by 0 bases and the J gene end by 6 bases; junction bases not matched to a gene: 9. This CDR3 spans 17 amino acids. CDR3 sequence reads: CASSLASGSSGRAEQYF. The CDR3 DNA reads TGTGCCAGCAGTTTAGCTTCGGGGTCTAGCGGGAGGGCCGAGCAGTACTTC.

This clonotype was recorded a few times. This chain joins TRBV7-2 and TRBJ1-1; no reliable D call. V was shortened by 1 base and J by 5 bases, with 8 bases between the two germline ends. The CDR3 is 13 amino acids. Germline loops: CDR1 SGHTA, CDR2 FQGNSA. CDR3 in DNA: TGTGCCAGCAGCTTAGAGCTCAGGACTGAAGCTTTCTTT. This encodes CASSLELRTEAFF.

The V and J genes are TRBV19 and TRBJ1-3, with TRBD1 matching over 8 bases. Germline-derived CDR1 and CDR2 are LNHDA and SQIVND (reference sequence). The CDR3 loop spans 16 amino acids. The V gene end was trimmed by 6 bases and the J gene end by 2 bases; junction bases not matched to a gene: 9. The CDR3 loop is CASSNRRDRPGNTIYF. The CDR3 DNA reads TGTGCCAGTAGCAACCGCCGGGACAGGCCTGGAAACACCATATATTTT.

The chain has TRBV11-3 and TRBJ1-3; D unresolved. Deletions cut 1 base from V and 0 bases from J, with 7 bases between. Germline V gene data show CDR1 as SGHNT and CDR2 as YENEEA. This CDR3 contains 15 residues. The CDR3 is CASSLGADSGNTIYF. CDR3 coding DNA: TGTGCCAGCAGCTTAGGGGCAGACTCTGGAAACACCATATATTTT.

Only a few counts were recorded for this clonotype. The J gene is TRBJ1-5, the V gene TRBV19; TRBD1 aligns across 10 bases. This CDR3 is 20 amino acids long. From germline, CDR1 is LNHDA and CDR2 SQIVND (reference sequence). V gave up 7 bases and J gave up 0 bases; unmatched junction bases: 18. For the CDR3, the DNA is TGTGCCAGTACCCCCCGGGACAGGGGCCCGCTCCCCTATAGCAATCAGCCCCAGCATTTT. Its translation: CASTPRDRGPLPYSNQPQHF.

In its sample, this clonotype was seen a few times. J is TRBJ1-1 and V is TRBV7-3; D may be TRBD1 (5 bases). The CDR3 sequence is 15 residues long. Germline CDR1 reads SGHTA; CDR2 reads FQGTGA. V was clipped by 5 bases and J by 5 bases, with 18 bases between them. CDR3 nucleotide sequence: TGTGCCAGCAGCCCCGGGCCTCCCGGGGGGACTGAAGCTTTCTTT. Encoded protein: CASSPGPPGGTEAFF.

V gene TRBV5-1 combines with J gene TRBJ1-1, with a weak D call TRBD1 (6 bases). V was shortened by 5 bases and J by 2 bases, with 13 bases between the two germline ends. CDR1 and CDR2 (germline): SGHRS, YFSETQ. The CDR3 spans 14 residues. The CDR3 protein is CASSEGTTNTEAFF. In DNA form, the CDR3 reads TGCGCCAGCAGTGAGGGGACAACAAACACTGAAGCTTTCTTT. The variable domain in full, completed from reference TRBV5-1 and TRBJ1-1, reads KAGVTQTPRYLIKTRGQQVTLSCSPISGHRSVSWYQQTPGQGLQFLFEYFSETQRNKGNFPGRFSGRQFSNSRSEMNVSTLELGDSALYLCASSEGTTNTEAFFGQGTRLTVV.

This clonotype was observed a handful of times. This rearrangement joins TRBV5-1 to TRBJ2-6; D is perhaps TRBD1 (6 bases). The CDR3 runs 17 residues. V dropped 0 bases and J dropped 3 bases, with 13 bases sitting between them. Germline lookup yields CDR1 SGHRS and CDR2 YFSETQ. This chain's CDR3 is CASSLEGGTLGANVLTF. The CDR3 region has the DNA TGCGCCAGCAGCTTGGAAGGGGGTACCCTTGGGGCCAACGTCCTGACTTTC. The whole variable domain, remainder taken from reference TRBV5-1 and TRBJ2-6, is KAGVTQTPRYLIKTRGQQVTLSCSPISGHRSVSWYQQTPGQGLQFLFEYFSETQRNKGNFPGRFSGRQFSNSRSEMNVSTLELGDSALYLCASSLEGGTLGANVLTFGAGSRLTVL.

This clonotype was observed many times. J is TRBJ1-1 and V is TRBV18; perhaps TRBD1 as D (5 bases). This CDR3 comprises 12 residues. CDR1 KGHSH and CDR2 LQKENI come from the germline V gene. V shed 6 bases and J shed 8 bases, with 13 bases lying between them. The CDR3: CASSRGAREAFF. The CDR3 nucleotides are TGTGCCAGCTCCCGTGGGGCCCGAGAAGCTTTCTTT.

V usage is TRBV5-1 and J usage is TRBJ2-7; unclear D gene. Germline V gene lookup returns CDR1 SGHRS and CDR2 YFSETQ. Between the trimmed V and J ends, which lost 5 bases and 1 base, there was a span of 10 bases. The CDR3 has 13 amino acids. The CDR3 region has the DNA TGCGCCAGCAGTTCCACAGAGTCCTACGAGCAGTACTTC. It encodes CASSSTESYEQYF. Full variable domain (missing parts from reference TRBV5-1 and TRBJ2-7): KAGVTQTPRYLIKTRGQQVTLSCSPISGHRSVSWYQQTPGQGLQFLFEYFSETQRNKGNFPGRFSGRQFSNSRSEMNVSTLELGDSALYLCASSSTESYEQYFGPGTRLTVT.